This section outlines one TCR beta chain sequence together with its context. This clone was seen a few times. Its cognate antigen has yet to be identified. No base qualities exist here, and no much larger clone lies one base off it. These data come from a study of OX40 agonist ivuxolimab in advanced cancers. Background for the entire study: Ivuxolimab was a fully human IgG2 agonistic monoclonal antibody targeting the costimulatory receptor OX40 (CD134). Intravenous ivuxolimab was administered to patients every 2 weeks at six dose levels: 0.01, 0.1, 0.3, 1.5, 3 and 10 mg/kg. The paper reports the monotherapy dose-escalation portion (N of about 47 patients) of the phase I ivuxolimab trial. Of the roughly 53 patients in dose escalation, about 20 had hepatocellular carcinoma, about 15 had melanoma, 9 had renal cell carcinoma and 9 had head and neck cancer. In the dose-escalation cohort, approximately 82% of patients were male, and the mean age was approximately 60 years with a range of 23 to 79. Prior anti-PD-1, anti-PD-L1 or anti-CTLA-4 therapy was permitted, and checkpoint inhibitors had been received by approximately 39% of dose-escalation patients. Three dose-escalation patients achieved partial responses, one with hepatocellular carcinoma and two with cutaneous melanoma. The point of sequencing TCRbeta in the periphery was to test whether ivuxolimab changed TCR sequence diversity and drove clonal T-cell expansion.

Genomic DNA was isolated from the sorted cells so that the TCRbeta CDR3 region could be sequenced. The immunoSEQ Assay was used for sequencing of TCRbeta CDR3 regions. TCRdb stores this immuneACCESS table with in-frame sequences only. Part of the clones is absent; in the studies checked, under half of the shortfall reflects unresolved V genes, and no reason is known for the rest. The sample includes tens of thousands of clones, with around 90% observed a single time. Approximately 5% of the sample belongs to the ten largest clones. Per the germline V gene, KGHSH is the CDR1 and LQKENI is the CDR2. V lost 5 bases and J lost 5 bases, and the count of bases not matched to a germline gene is 8. The CDR3 goes from the cysteine to the phenylalanine over 15 residues. CDR3 DNA is the only sequence kept; it has 45 bases, read in frame from the first base. Paper-wide results and their limitations: After ivuxolimab, expanded clones were on average more numerous among CD8+ T cells than among CD4+ T cells. In the 0.1-3.0 mg/kg groups, partial responders were among the patients with the lowest normalized peripheral clonal expansion, particularly in CD8+ T cells. Antigen specificity was not determined for the clonally expanded peripheral T cells. Low levels of normalized T-cell clonal expansion were also seen in some patients who did not respond. Clonal expansion of both CD4+ and CD8+ blood T cells was observed from baseline to week 6 at doses 0.1 to 3.0 mg/kg.

The trial excluded patients who had a history of autoimmune disease or were on systemic immunosuppression. Peripheral blood for TCR sequencing was collected from all dose cohorts at baseline, on cycle 4 day 1, and on cycle 7 day 1. Samples came from an open-label, multicenter, first-in-human phase I dose-escalation trial of ivuxolimab. Adults with locally advanced or metastatic head and neck squamous cell, hepatocellular, melanoma or renal cell carcinoma were enrolled in the trial. CD4+ and CD8+ T cells were sorted separately from peripheral blood before TCR sequencing. This sequence uses TRBV18 and TRBJ1-1; 10 junctional bases match TRBD1. The input for sequencing was CD4+ or CD8+ T cells sorted from blood, taken in a trial of the OX40 agonist ivuxolimab. The receptor comes from an adult with an advanced solid tumor such as melanoma, head and neck, liver or kidney cancer. The DNA sequence is given as TGTGCCAGCTCATCTGAGACAGGGGGCCGTACTGAAGCTTTCTTT. Its protein product is CASSSETGGRTEAFF.